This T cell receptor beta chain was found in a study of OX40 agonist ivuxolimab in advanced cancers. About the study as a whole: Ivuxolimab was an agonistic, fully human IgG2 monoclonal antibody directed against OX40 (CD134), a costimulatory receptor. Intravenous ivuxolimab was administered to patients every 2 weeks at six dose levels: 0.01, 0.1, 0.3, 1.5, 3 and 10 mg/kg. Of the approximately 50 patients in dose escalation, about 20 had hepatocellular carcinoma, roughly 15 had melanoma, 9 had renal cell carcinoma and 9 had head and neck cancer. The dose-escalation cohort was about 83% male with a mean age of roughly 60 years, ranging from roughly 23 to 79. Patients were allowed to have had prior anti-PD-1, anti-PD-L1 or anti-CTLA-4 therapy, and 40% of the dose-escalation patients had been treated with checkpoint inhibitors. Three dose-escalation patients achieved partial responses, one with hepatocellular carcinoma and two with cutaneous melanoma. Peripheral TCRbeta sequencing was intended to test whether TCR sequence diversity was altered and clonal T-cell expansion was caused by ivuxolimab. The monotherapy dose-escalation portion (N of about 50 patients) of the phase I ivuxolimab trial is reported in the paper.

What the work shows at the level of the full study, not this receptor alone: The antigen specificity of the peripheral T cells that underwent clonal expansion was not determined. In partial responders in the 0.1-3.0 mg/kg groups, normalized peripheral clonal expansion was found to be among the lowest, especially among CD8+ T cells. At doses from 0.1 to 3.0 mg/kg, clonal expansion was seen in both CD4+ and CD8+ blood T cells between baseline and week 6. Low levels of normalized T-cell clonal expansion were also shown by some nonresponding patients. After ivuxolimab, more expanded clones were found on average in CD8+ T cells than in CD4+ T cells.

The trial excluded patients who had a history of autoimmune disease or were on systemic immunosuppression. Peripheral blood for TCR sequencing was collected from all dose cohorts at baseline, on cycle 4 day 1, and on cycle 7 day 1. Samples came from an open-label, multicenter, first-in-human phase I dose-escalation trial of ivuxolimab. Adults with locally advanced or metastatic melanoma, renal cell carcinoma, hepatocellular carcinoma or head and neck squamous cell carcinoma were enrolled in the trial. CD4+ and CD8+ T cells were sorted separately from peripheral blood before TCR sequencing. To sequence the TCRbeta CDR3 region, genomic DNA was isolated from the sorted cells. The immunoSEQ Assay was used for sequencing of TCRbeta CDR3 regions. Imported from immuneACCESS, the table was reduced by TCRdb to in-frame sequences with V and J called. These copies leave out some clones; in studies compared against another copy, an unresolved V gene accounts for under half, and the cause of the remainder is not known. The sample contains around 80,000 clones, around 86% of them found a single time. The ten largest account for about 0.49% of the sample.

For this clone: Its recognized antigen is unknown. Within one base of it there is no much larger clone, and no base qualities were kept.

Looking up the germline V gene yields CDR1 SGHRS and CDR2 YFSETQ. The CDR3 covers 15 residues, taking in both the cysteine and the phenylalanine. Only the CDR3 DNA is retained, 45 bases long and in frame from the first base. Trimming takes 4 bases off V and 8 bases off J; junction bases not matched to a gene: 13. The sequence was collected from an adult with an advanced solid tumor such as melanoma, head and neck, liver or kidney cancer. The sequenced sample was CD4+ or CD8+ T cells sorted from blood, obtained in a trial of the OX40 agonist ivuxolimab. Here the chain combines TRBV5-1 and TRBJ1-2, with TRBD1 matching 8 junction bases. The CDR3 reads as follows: CASSRDRLSQEGYTF. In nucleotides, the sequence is TGCGCCAGCAGCCGGGACAGGTTATCTCAGGAAGGCTACACCTTC. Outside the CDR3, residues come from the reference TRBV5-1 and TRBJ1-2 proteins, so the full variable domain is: KAGVTQTPRYLIKTRGQQVTLSCSPISGHRSVSWYQQTPGQGLQFLFEYFSETQRNKGNFPGRFSGRQFSNSRSEMNVSTLELGDSALYLCASSRDRLSQEGYTFGSGTRLTVV.